Each of the 15 T cell receptor beta chains below was sequenced from the same sample in a study of cytomegalovirus exposure and HLA in healthy donors (dated by TCRdb to 2016 to 2017). Libraries were constructed by the immunoSEQ multiplex PCR assay. The table comes from immuneACCESS by way of TCRdb, which keeps in-frame sequences with V and J called. Part of the clones is missing from these tables; in studies checked, under half for an unresolved V gene and the rest for unknown reasons. This sample lists 200,000 to 250,000 clones; approximately 82% were detected once. The ten largest account for around 5.5% of the sample. The sample was PBMCs. The receptors stem from a woman under 30 in good health and CMV-seronegative.

V gene TRBV7-2 combines with J gene TRBJ2-2; a weak D match, TRBD1 (5 bases). The CDR3 has 13 residues. Per germline, CDR1 SGHTA and CDR2 FQGNSA. Trimming took 1 base from V and 6 from J, leaving 6 bases between them. For the CDR3, the DNA is TGTGCCAGCAGCTTAGGGGGCGCCGGGGAGCTGTTTTTT. This sequence encodes CASSLGGAGELFF.

V and J are TRBV27 and TRBJ2-5; D remains ambiguous. The CDR3 runs to 15 residues. Per the germline V gene, CDR1 is MNHEY and CDR2 is SMNVEV (reference sequence). Trimming cost V 5 bases and J 5 bases, with 18 bases left between them. CDR3 in amino acids: CASSLNRAPMETQYF. In nucleotides, the CDR3 is TGTGCCAGCAGTCTGAATCGGGCCCCTATGGAGACCCAGTACTTC.

The chain couples TRBV28 to TRBJ2-1, with no clear D. Trimming left V 3 bases short and J 8 bases short, with 5 bases between. CDR3 length: 11 residues. CDR1 MDHEN and CDR2 SYDVKM come from the germline V gene. The CDR3 is CASSLVDEQFF. The CDR3 DNA follows: TGTGCCAGCAGTTTGGTGGATGAGCAGTTCTTC.

V is TRBV30 and J is TRBJ2-4; no clear D. The CDR3 runs 15 residues. Germline loops: CDR1 GTSNPN, CDR2 SVGIG (reference sequence). Trimming left V 5 bases short and J 1 base short, with 15 bases between. DNA of the CDR3: TGTGCCTGGTCGCGAGAGGCCATTGCCAAAAACATTCAGTACTTC. Translation: CAWSREAIAKNIQYF.

V is TRBV5-4 and J is TRBJ2-3, with TRBD2 matching 10 bases. Germline loops: CDR1 SGHNT, CDR2 YYREEE (reference sequence). J was trimmed by 2 bases and V by 3 bases; bases with no gene match: 6. The CDR3 has 16 residues. DNA of the CDR3: TGTGCCAGCAGCTCATCTAGCGGGAGAAACACAGATACGCAGTATTTT. Translation gives CASSSSSGRNTDTQYF. Full variable domain (remainder filled in from reference TRBV5-4 and TRBJ2-3): ETGVTQSPTHLIKTRGQQVTLRCSSQSGHNTVSWYQQALGQGPQFIFQYYREEENGRGNFPPRFSGLQFPNYSSELNVNALELDDSALYLCASSSSSGRNTDTQYFGPGTRLTVL.

The chain uses TRBV6-1 and TRBJ2-3, with D possibly being TRBD1 (5 bases). The CDR3 runs to 13 residues. Trimming cost V 2 bases and J 3 bases, with 6 bases left between them. The germline CDR1 and CDR2 sequences are MNHNS and SASEGT. CDR3 protein: CASSEQGTDTQYF. CDR3 nucleotide sequence: TGTGCCAGCAGTGAACAGGGAACAGATACGCAGTATTTT.

This clone occurred a few times. The gene calls are TRBV2 and TRBJ2-7, with D possibly TRBD1 on 5 matching bases. Germline loops: CDR1 SNHLY, CDR2 FYNNEI. The length of the CDR3 is 13 residues. V lost 3 bases and J lost 3, with 9 bases in between. In DNA, the CDR3 is TGTGCCAGCAGTGAGTATAGGGGCTACGAGCAGTACTTC. Its translation: CASSEYRGYEQYF.

The genes are TRBV29-1 and TRBJ2-7; 10 positions agree with TRBD2. Germline-derived CDR1 and CDR2 are SQVTM and ANQGSEA. The junction had 9 bases not matched to a gene; V was cut back by 3 bases and J by 4 bases. The CDR3 sequence is 15 residues long. The CDR3 DNA reads as TGCAGCGTTGACGGCCGGGCTAGCGGGGGATACGAGCAGTACTTC. Amino acids: CSVDGRASGGYEQYF.

This rearrangement joins TRBV6-1 to TRBJ1-5; possibly TRBD1 for D (6 bases). Per germline, CDR1 MNHNS and CDR2 SASEGT. Trimming took off 7 bases at V and 4 bases at J, with 11 bases between the two ends. This CDR3 spans 13 amino acids. CDR3 protein: CASMWGTNQPQHF. The CDR3 DNA reads as TGTGCCAGCATGTGGGGGACAAATCAGCCCCAGCATTTT.

The CDR3 sequence: CASSRTTNEKLFF. The CDR3 DNA follows: TGTGCCAGCAGTAGGACAACTAATGAAAAACTGTTTTTT. This chain joins TRBV28 and TRBJ1-4; no clear D. The V end lost 5 bases, the J end lost 0 bases, and 4 bases lay between the germline ends. CDR1 and CDR2 from the germline V gene are MDHEN and SYDVKM. The CDR3 length is 13 residues.

This clone was found once. The sample has other DNA sequences that encode this CDR3 too. The chain joins TRBV4-1 to TRBJ2-7, with 11 bases aligning to TRBD2. V shed 2 bases and J 3 bases; nucleotides not matched to a gene: 3. Germline CDR1 reads MGHRA; CDR2 reads YSYEKL. The CDR3 sequence is 15 residues long. The CDR3 bases are TGCGCCAGCAGCCAACCTACTAGCGGGGGCTACGAGCAGTACTTC. It is translated as CASSQPTSGGYEQYF.

This clone was detected only once. This sequence joins TRBV5-1 and TRBJ2-7; TRBD2 matches at 12 bases. The V gene end was trimmed by 6 bases and the J gene end by 3 bases; junction bases not matched to a gene: 7. The CDR3 covers 15 residues. The germline CDR1 and CDR2 sequences are SGHRS and YFSETQ. The CDR3 protein is CASKSQGLAGYEQYF. CDR3 DNA: TGCGCCAGCAAGTCGCAGGGACTAGCGGGCTACGAGCAGTACTTC.

CDR3 DNA sequence: TGTGCCTGGATCGTTGGGCTGAACACTGAAGCTTTCTTT. Protein product: CAWIVGLNTEAFF. The chain has TRBV30 and TRBJ1-1; D is unclear. Germline V CDR1 and CDR2: GTSNPN, SVGIG (reference sequence). V lost 4 bases, J lost 0 bases, and 9 bases lay in between. CDR3 length: 13 amino acids.

The CDR3 sequence: CASSQEGLAGPSSYEQYF. In DNA, the CDR3 is TGCGCCAGCAGCCAAGAAGGACTAGCGGGTCCTAGCTCCTACGAGCAGTACTTC. The gene calls are TRBV4-1 and TRBJ2-7; 11 bases are a match to TRBD2. With 0 bases clipped from V and 0 bases from J, the junction kept 7 bases outside the gene matches. The CDR3 spans 18 residues. CDR1 is MGHRA and CDR2 is YSYEKL in the germline V gene.

This clone was seen a single time. The chain carries TRBV6-5 and TRBJ2-3, with D tentatively TRBD2 (6 bases). The CDR3 has 14 amino acids. Germline CDR1 is MNHEY and CDR2 is SVGAGI. Between the trimmed V and J ends, which lost 8 bases and 2 bases, there was a span of 14 bases. The DNA of the CDR3 is TGTGCCAGCGGCCGCGCGGGGCTCACAGATACGCAGTATTTT. Translation gives CASGRAGLTDTQYF.